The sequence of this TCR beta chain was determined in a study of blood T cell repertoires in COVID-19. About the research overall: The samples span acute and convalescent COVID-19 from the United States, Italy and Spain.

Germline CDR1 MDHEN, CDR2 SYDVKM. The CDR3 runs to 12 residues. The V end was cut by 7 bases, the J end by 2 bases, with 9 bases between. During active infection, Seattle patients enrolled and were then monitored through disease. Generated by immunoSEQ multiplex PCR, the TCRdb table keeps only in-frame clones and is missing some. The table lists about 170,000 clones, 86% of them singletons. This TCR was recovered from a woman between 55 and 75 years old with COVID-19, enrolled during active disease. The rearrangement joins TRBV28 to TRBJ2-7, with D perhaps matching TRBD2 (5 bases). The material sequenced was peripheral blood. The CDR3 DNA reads TGTGCCAGCAACGACGGGACCTACGAGCAGTACTTC. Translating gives CASNDGTYEQYF.